Listed below are T cell receptor beta chains from one sample, sequenced in a study of T cell responses to AZD1222 COVID-19 vaccine. Generated by immunoSEQ multiplex PCR, the TCRdb table keeps only in-frame clones and is missing some. Among about 120,000 clones listed, about 90% were seen once. Source: peripheral blood, taken 28 days after the second AZD1222 dose. These receptors all stem from an adult who received the AZD1222 COVID-19 vaccine. The CDR3 runs from the conserved cysteine through the conserved F or W. A D gene is named only where the DNA matches it firmly. For some rows the clone size is stated as once, few or many, or as a class when expanded; others skip it.

>TRBJ2-2|-|few|TRBV21-1
TGTGCCAGCAGCAAGGGGGGCTTCGGGGAGCTGTTTTTT
CASSKGGFGELFF
>TRBJ2-7|-|-|TRBV18
TGTGCCAGCTCACCAATCAAAACTAACGAGCAGTACTTC
CASSPIKTNEQYF
>TRBJ1-1|TRBD1|-|TRBV7-3
TGTGCCAGCAGCCTTATAGGCAGGGACAGTGAAGCTTTCTTT
CASSLIGRDSEAFF
>TRBJ2-5|TRBD1|-|TRBV7-9
TGTGCCAGCAGCTTAGCGGGGGGACAGGGAACTTACGAGACCCAGTACTTC
CASSLAGGQGTYETQYF
>TRBJ1-2|-|-|TRBV5-1
TGCGCCAGCAGCTTGGAAGGGTATCAGGGCTACACCTTC
CASSLEGYQGYTF
>TRBJ2-7|TRBD2|few|TRBV27
TGTGCCAGCAGTTGGCTAGCGGGAGGTCCCTACGAGCAGTACTTC
CASSWLAGGPYEQYF
>TRBJ2-1|-|-|TRBV14
TGTGCCAGCAGCGGTACAAAGCACAGGAGGCTAGGGGGTGAGTTCTTC
CASSGTKHRRLGGEFF
>TRBJ2-1|TRBD2|-|TRBV28
TGTGCCAGCAGTTCCCAGCGGGAGAGCTCCTACAATGAGCAGTTCTTC
CASSSQRESSYNEQFF
>TRBJ2-2|TRBD1|-|TRBV7-9
TGTGCCAGCAGCTTCAGGGGGCAGGACGGGGAGCTGTTTTTT
CASSFRGQDGELFF
>TRBJ2-7|-|-|TRBV6-6
TGTGCCAGCAGTCCATCCTACGAGCAGTACTTC
CASSPSYEQYF
>TRBJ2-3|TRBD2|-|TRBV28
TGTGCCAGCAGAAAGGGTGGCGGGAGGGCCCAGGGGATAGATACGCAGTATTTT
CASRKGGGRAQGIDTQYF
>TRBJ2-1|TRBD2|-|TRBV28
TGTGCCAGCAGTTTAACGGGAGGCCCCTACAATGAGCAGTTCTTC
CASSLTGGPYNEQFF
>TRBJ2-3|-|-|TRBV19
TGTGCCAGTAGTGAGGGTGGCGCAGATACGCAGTATTTT
CASSEGGADTQYF
>TRBJ2-2|-|-|TRBV19
TGTGCCGCCTCGTGGGGGGTGGGCACCGGGGAGCTGTTTTTT
CAASWGVGTGELFF
>TRBJ1-2|TRBD1|-|TRBV5-1
TGCGCCAGCAGCCCGGGACAGGGAATAACCGTTAACTATGGCTACACCTTC
CASSPGQGITVNYGYTF
>TRBJ1-1|-|-|TRBV28
TGTGCCAGCAGGTCCGGGGTTGGGGCTTTCTTT
CASRSGVGAFF
>TRBJ1-2|TRBD1|once|TRBV27
TGTGCCAGCAGTTTATCCGGGACAGGGTTACTTTATGGCTACACCTTC
CASSLSGTGLLYGYTF
>TRBJ2-2|-|-|TRBV5-1
TGCGCCAGCAGCTCGGACGGAAACACCGGGGAGCTGTTTTTT
CASSSDGNTGELFF
>TRBJ2-1|TRBD2|few|TRBV3-1/TRBV3-2
TGTGCCAGCAGCCCCCTTCTCCTAGCGGGGTTAATGAATGAGCAGTTCTTC
CASSPLLLAGLMNEQFF
>TRBJ1-1|TRBD1|-|TRBV5-4
TGTGCCAGTCAAGCACAGGGGCCGGGAAACACTGAAGCTTTCTTT
CASQAQGPGNTEAFF
>TRBJ2-7|-|-|TRBV20-1
TGCAGTGCTAGAGATAGCAGGAGGCAGTACTTC
CSARDSRRQYF
>TRBJ2-1|-|-|TRBV20-1
TGCAGTGCTAGTTTAGGCCCCAGCTCCTACAATGAGCAGTTCTTC
CSASLGPSSYNEQFF
>TRBJ2-7|-|-|TRBV5-6
TGTGCCAGCAGCCAACACCGGGGGTCCTTCCACCTCGAGCAGTACTTC
CASSQHRGSFHLEQYF
>TRBJ2-1|TRBD2|-|TRBV7-9
TGTGCCAGCAGCGAAGGACTAGCGGGTTATAACGGGAGGCAGTTCTTC
CASSEGLAGYNGRQFF
>TRBJ2-1|TRBD2|once|TRBV7-6
TGTGCCAGCAGCTTAGAGGGAGGGCCGGGGAATGAGCAGTTCTTC
CASSLEGGPGNEQFF
>TRBJ1-4|-|-|TRBV9
TGTGCCAGCAGCGTAGGGCGGCAGGGTGGCGAAAAACTGTTTTTT
CASSVGRQGGEKLFF
>TRBJ1-1|TRBD1|-|TRBV6-5
TGTGCCAGCAGAGGAACAGGGGACACTGAAGCTTTCTTT
CASRGTGDTEAFF
>TRBJ1-3|-|-|TRBV4-1
TGCGCCAGCAGCCAAGATTCCCCGGCGTGGAACACCATATATTTT
CASSQDSPAWNTIYF
>TRBJ2-7|-|-|TRBV18
TGTGCCAGCTCATCCGGACTTGCCCTGGAGCAGTACTTC
CASSSGLALEQYF
>TRBJ2-3|-|-|TRBV6-1
TGTGCCAGCAGTGAAGCGCCGGCAGATACGCAGTATTTT
CASSEAPADTQYF
>TRBJ1-4|-|-|TRBV7-2
TGTGCCAGCAGCCCCGAGGGGGGGAGCAATGAAAAACTGTTTTTT
CASSPEGGSNEKLFF
>TRBJ2-5|TRBD2|-|TRBV6-5
TGTGCCAGCAGCAAAGGTCTAGCGGTCCAAGAGACCCAGTACTTC
CASSKGLAVQETQYF
>TRBJ1-5|-|-|TRBV4-1
TGCGCCAGCAGCCAAGAAGACTCAATCCAGCCCCAGCATTTT
CASSQEDSIQPQHF
>TRBJ2-6|-|once|TRBV28
TGTGCCAGCAGTTTATACGATCTAGGGAATGGGGCCAACGTCCTGACTTTC
CASSLYDLGNGANVLTF
>TRBJ2-7|-|-|TRBV4-1
TGCGCCAGCAGCCAAGAGCGTACACTTAGATACGAGCAGTACTTC
CASSQERTLRYEQYF
>TRBJ1-1|-|once|TRBV27
TGTGCCAGCAGTTTTGGCTGGGGAACTGAAGCTTTCTTT
CASSFGWGTEAFF
>TRBJ2-1|TRBD1|-|TRBV11-3
TGTGCCAGCAGCTTAGCGCAGGGGGCATACAATGAGCAGTTCTTC
CASSLAQGAYNEQFF
>TRBJ2-1|-|once|TRBV19
TGTGCCAGTAGTATAGGGTTCCGGGGGTTCGATGAGCAGTTCTTC
CASSIGFRGFDEQFF
>TRBJ1-4|-|-|TRBV18
TGTGCCAGCTCACCATTTACAGATCTTAATGAAAAACTGTTTTTT
CASSPFTDLNEKLFF
>TRBJ2-7|-|-|TRBV7-3
TGTGCCAGCAGCTTAAGTGAAGGTCCTATCTACGAGCAGTACTTC
CASSLSEGPIYEQYF
>TRBJ1-5|-|-|TRBV21-1
TGTGCCAGCAGCAGGGCGGGACAGGGTTGGTTAACTGGGAATCAGCCCCAGCATTTT
CASSRAGQGWLTGNQPQHF